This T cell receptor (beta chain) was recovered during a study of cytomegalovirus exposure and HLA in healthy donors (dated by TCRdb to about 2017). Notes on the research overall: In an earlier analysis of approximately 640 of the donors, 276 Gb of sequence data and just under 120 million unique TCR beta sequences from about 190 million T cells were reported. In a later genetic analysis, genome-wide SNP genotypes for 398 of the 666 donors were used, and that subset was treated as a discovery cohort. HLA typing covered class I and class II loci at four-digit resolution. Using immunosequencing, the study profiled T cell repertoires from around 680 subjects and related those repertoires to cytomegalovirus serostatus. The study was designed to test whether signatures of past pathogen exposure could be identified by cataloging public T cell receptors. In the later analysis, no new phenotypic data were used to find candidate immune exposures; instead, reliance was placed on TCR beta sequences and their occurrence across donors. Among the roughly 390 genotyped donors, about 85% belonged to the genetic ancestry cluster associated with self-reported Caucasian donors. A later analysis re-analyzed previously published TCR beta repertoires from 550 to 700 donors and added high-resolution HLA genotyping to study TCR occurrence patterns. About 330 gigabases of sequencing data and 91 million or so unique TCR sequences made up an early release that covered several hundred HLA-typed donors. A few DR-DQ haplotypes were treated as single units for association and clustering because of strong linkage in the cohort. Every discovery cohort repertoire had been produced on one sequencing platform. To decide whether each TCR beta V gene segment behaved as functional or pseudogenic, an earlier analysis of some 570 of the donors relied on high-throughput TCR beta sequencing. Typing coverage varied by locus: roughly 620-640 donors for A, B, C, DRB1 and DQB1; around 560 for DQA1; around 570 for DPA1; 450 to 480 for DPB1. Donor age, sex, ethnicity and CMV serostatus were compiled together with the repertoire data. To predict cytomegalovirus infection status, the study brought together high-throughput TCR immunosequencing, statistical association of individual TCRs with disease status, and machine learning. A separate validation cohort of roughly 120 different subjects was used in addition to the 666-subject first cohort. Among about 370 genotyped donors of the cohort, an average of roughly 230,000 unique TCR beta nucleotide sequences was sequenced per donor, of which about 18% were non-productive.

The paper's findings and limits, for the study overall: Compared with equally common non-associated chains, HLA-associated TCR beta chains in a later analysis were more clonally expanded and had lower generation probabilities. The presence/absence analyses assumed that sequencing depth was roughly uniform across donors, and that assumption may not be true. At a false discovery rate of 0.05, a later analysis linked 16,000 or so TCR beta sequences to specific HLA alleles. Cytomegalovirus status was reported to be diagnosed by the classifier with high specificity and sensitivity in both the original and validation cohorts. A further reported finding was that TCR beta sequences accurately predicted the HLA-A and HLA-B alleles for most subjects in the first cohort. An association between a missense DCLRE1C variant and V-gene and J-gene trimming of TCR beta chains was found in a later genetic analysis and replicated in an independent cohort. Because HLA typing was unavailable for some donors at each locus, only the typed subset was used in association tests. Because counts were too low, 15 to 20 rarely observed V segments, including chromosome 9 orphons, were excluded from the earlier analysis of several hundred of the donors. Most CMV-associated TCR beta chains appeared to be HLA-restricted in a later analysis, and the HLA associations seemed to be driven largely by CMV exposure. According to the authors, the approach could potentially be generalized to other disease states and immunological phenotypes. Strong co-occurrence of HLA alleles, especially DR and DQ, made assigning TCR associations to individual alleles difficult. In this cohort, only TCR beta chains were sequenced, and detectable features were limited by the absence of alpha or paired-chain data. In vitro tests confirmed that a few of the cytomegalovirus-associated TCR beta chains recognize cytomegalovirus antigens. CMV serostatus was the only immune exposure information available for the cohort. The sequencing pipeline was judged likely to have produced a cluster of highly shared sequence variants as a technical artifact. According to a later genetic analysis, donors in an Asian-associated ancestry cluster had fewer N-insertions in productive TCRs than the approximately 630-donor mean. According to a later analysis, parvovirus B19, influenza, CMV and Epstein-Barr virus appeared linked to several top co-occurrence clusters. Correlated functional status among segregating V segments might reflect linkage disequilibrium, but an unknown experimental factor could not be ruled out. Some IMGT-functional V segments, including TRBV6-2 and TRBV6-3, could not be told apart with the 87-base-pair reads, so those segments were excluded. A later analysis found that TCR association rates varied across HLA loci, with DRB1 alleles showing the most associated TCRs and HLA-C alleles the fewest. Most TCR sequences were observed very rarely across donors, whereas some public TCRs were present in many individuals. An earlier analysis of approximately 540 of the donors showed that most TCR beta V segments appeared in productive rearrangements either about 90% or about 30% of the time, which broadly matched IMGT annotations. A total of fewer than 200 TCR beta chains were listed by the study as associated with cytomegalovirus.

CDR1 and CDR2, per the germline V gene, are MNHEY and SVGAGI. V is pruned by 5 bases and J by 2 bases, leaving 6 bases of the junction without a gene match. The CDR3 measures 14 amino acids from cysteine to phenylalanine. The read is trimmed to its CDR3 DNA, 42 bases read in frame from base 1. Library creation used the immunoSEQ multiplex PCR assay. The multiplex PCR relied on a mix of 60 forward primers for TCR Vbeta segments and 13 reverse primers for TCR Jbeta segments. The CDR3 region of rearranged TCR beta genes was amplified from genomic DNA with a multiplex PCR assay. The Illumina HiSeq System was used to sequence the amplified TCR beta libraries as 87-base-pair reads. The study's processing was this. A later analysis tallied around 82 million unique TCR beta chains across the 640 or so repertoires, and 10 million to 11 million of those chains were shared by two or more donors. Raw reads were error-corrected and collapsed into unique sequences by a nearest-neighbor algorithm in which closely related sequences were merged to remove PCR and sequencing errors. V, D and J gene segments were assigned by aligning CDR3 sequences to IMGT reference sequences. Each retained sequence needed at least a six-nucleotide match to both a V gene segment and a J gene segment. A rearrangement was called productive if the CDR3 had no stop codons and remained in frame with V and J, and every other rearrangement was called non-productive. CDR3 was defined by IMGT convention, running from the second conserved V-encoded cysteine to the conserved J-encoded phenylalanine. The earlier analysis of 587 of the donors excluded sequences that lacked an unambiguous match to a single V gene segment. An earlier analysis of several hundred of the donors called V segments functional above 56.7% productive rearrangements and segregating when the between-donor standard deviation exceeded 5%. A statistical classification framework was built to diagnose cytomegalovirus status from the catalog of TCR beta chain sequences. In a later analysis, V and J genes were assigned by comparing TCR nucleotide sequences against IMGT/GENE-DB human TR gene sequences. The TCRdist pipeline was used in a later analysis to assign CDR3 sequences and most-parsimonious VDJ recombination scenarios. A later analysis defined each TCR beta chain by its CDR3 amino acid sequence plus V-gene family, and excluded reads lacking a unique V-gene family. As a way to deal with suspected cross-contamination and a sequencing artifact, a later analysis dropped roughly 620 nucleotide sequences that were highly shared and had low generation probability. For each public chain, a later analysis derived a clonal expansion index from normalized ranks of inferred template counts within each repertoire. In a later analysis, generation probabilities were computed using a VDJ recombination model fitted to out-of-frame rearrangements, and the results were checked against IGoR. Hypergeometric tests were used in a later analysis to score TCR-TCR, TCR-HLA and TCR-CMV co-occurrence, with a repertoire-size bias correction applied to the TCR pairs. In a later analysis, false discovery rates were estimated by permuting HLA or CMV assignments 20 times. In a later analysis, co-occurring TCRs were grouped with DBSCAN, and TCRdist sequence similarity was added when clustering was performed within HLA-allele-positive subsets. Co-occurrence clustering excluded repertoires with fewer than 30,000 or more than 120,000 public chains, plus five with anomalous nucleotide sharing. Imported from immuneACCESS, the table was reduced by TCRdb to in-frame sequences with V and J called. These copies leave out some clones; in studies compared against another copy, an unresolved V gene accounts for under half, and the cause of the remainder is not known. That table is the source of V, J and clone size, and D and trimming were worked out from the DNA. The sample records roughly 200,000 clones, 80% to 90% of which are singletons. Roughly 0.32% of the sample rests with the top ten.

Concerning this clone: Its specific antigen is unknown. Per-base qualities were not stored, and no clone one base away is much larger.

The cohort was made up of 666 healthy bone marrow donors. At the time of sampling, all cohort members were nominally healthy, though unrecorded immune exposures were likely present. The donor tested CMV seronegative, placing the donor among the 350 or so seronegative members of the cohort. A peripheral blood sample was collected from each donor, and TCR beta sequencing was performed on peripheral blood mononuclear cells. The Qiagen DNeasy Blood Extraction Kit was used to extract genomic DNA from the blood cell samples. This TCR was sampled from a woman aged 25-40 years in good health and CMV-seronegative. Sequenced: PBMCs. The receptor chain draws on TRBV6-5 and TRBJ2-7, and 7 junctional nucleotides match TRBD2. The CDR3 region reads CASSRAGTTYEQYF. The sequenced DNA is TGTGCCAGCAGTAGAGCGGGGACCACCTACGAGCAGTACTTC.